This paragraph covers one T cell receptor beta chain sequence. This clonotype was counted a few times. The target of this receptor is not known. The record has no base qualities; no much larger clone is one base away. CDR1 and CDR2 were assigned from the germline V gene (reference sequence) as DFQATT and SNEGSKA. Relative to germline, V is 1 base shorter and J is 5 bases shorter, with 9 bases between their ends. From the cysteine up to the phenylalanine, the CDR3 has a length of 13 residues. The entry retains the CDR3 DNA only, 39 bases that are in frame from base 1. What this sample's time point label stands for: patch test 2, 6 weeks after DPC sensitization. The treatment or condition label here, explained by the study, means: therapeutic diphenylcyclopropenone sensitization with weekly scalp DPC. Blood at each patch-test visit was drawn before the patch test was applied. Patients were considered eligible if aged 18 to 70, diagnosed with alopecia and deemed suitable for DPC therapy, and patients were excluded if pregnant. Total RNA was extracted from unfractionated whole blood that had been collected in Tempus Blood RNA tubes.

This sample is drawn from a study of human T cells and chemical hapten exposure (dated by TCRdb to the early 2020s). At the level of the whole study: For sensitization, 2% DPC in acetone was applied to an approximately 2 cm by approximately 2 cm area of upper inner arm skin. Peripheral blood TCR repertoire changes were tracked in vivo in alopecia patients during primary and secondary sensitization to the hapten diphenylcyclopropenone (DPC). Libraries were pooled for sequencing, and variation in per-sample TCR yields was attributed mainly to small differences in library volumes within the pool. Blood for TCR sequencing was provided by twenty-nine alopecia patients at one to four time points (pre-sensitization, 2, 6 and 24 weeks). The mostly female patient cohort included alopecia areata with under or over 50% scalp involvement, alopecia totalis and alopecia universalis. Patients additionally received weekly therapeutic DPC doses to the scalp throughout the approximately 24-week study period. Patch testing on the upper back used Finn chambers containing 0.01% DPC, with scoring done after 6 days according to International Contact Dermatitis Research Group standards. Blood samples were taken from patients before sensitization (week 0) and then at 2, 6 and about 24 weeks after DPC sensitization. Results the study describes overall, beyond this receptor: Repeated subsampling changed both the strength of the expansion versus patch-test correlation and the threshold at which that correlation became significant. Patch test score was positively correlated with the number of PT1 expanded TCRs, with significance at thresholds 8, 16 and 32 but not at 4. All patients had alopecia, a presumed autoimmune disease, so their immune response might differ from that of healthy individuals. Significantly more large CDR3 similarity clusters were formed by expanded TCRs than by pre-sensitization or healthy control sets, consistent with antigen-driven responses. DPC sensitization did not change how many TCRs were above 1 in 1000 frequency, and no evidence was found of alterations in global repertoire structure.

Receptor amplification or capture employed RACE. Sequencing took place on a NextSeq 500. Library preparation attached unique molecular identifiers to individual cDNA molecules for quantitative, reproducible TCR counting. From each blood RNA sample, both TCR alpha and TCR beta chains were sequenced. Per the source publication's procedure: A median of around 96,000 TCRs per sample was observed, with a range of 23,224 to 690,600. The Decombinator software suite was used to annotate the V, J and CDR3 of the TCR reads. For PS versus PT1 abundance plots, all samples were subsampled to the same number of TCRs (28,000). Expanded TCRs were defined as absent before sensitization and observed at least eight times at the 2-week time point. Starting from the raw public reads, TCRdb applied fastp trimming at Q25, assembled clones with MiXCR and retained in-frame beta chains. CDR3 protein duplicates are merged, each entry listing the most common genes and DNA. It is TCRdb's table, rather than the study itself, that gives the V and J calls and clone size. The sample includes around 360,000 distinct CDR3 sequences, with 6% to 7% observed a single time. The leading ten clones occupy more than 5.5% of the sample.

Recombination connected TRBV20-1 to TRBJ2-1, with the D gene not clear enough to name. The specimen comprised whole blood, sampled in connection with sensitization to the hapten diphenylcyclopropenone (DPC). The sequence derives from a woman aged 18-29 years with alopecia areata. Some clones in this sample may be carry-over from other donors' samples. The nucleotide sequence reads as follows: TGCAGTGCTAGAGTATACGGTAACAATGAGCAGTTCTTC. Its protein product is CSARVYGNNEQFF.